The entry below describes one T cell receptor beta chain. The germline V gene has CDR1 MNHEY and CDR2 SVGAGI. This CDR3 contains 13 residues. The germline V and J ends were trimmed by 6 bases and 4 bases, with 10 bases remaining between them. The data are from a study of control samples from healthy donors and cancer patients. The repertoire was sequenced with immunoSEQ multiplex PCR; TCRdb's copy has only in-frame clones and lacks some. The repertoire holds about 79,000 clones, with more than 85% as singletons. The source material was PBMCs. The genes are TRBV6-5 and TRBJ1-5, with no clear D. The source is a woman aged 35 to 49 with lung cancer. For the CDR3, the DNA is TGTGCCAGCAGGGAGGTCGGAAATCAGCCCCAGCATTTT. Its translation: CASREVGNQPQHF.